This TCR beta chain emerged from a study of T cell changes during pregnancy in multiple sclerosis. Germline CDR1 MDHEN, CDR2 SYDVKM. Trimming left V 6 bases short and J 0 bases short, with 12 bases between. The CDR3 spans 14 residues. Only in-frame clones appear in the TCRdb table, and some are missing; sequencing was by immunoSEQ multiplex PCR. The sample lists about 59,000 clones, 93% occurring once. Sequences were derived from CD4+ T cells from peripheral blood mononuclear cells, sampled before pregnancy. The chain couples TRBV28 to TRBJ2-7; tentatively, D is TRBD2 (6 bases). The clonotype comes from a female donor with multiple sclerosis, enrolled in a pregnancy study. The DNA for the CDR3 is TGTGCCAGCAGATTCCGGGGGAGCTCCTACGAGCAGTACTTC. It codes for CASRFRGSSYEQYF.